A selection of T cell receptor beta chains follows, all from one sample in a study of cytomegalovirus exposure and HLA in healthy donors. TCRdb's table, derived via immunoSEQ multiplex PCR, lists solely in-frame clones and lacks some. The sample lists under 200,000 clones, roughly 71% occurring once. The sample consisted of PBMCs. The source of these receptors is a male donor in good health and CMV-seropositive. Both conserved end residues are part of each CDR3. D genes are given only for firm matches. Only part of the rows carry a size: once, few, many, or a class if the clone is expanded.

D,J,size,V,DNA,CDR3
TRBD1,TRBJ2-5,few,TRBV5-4,TGTGCCAGCAGCACGGGACAGCACCAAGAGACCCAGTACTTC,CASSTGQHQETQYF
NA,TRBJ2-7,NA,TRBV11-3,TGTGCCAGCAGCTTGGGCCCCCAGAGAGCCTACGAGCAGTACTTC,CASSLGPQRAYEQYF
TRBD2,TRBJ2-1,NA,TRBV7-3,TGTGCCAGCAGCTTAAGCACTAGCGGTAATGAGCAGTTCTTC,CASSLSTSGNEQFF
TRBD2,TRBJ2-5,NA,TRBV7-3,TGTGCCAGCAGTTTGAGCGGGGGGAGTCAAGAGACCCAGTACTTC,CASSLSGGSQETQYF
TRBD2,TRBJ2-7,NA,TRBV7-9,TGTTCCAGCAGCCGAACTAGCGGGGGCTCCTACGAGCAGTACTTC,CSSSRTSGGSYEQYF
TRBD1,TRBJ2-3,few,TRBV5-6,TGTGCCAGCAGCTTGCGTAGGGGGCGGGATACGCAGTATTTT,CASSLRRGRDTQYF
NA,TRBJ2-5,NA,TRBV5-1,TGCGCCAGCAGCTCGCTAGGGAGAGGGGAGACCCAGTACTTC,CASSSLGRGETQYF
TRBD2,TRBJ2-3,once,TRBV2,TGTGCCAGCACCCCGGGAGGGGGCACAGATACGCAGTATTTT,CASTPGGGTDTQYF
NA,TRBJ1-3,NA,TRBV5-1,TGCGCCAGAAAACGGGATCGGAGCTCTGGAAACACCATATATTTT,CARKRDRSSGNTIYF
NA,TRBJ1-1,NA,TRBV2,TGTGCCAGCAGTGGGGCGCCCATGAACACTGAAGCTTTCTTT,CASSGAPMNTEAFF
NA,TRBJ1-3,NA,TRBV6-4,TGTGCCAGCACCCCAGGGGGAAACACCATATATTTT,CASTPGGNTIYF
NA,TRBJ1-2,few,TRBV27,TGTGCCAGCAGTCCCCCGGGAAGAGTCCTTTATGGCTACACCTTC,CASSPPGRVLYGYTF
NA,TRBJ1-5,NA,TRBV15,TGTGCCACCAGCAGAGATCGAGGAAATCAGCCCCAGCATTTT,CATSRDRGNQPQHF
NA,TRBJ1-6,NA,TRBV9,TGTGCCAGCAGCGACCGGGACATGGGCAATTCACCCCTCCACTTT,CASSDRDMGNSPLHF